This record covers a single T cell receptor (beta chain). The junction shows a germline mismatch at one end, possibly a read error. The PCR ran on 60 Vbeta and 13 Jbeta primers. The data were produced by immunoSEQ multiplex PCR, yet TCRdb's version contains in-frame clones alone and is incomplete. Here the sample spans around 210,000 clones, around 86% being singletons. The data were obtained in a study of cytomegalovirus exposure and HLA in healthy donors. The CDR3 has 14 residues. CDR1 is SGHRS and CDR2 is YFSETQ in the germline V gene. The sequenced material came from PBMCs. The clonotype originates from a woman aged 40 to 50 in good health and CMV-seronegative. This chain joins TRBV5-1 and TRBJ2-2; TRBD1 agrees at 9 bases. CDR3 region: CASTLTGGTGELFF. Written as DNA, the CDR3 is TGCGCCAGCACCTTGACAGGGGGCACCGGGGAGCTGTTTTTT.